Sequencing of this T cell receptor beta chain was carried out in a study of cytomegalovirus exposure and HLA in healthy donors. The CDR3 extends over 15 amino acids. Between the trimmed V and J ends, which lost 10 bases and 4 bases, there was a span of 19 bases. CDR1 is MNHEY, CDR2 SMNVEV, per germline (reference sequence). The protocol was immunoSEQ multiplex PCR, while the TCRdb copy is restricted to in-frame clones and leaves out a portion. The sample lists 130,000 to 150,000 clones; about nine tenths were seen once. The clonotype originates from a man aged 18 to 30 in good health and CMV-seropositive. Sequenced sample: PBMCs. The chain has TRBV27 and TRBJ2-2; perhaps TRBD2 as D (6 bases). CDR3 sequence: CATRRRERGTGELFF. In DNA, the CDR3 is TGTGCCACCAGAAGGCGGGAACGGGGCACCGGGGAGCTGTTTTTT.